The 19 T cell receptor beta chains below all came from one sample that was sequenced in a study of blood T cell repertoires in COVID-19. Assay used: immunoSEQ multiplex PCR; TCRdb lists only in-frame clones, some missing. The repertoire consists of about 200,000 clones, with around 82% occurring once and the leading ten covering around 5.5%. The sample consisted of PBMCs or T cells enriched from blood (not recorded which). The receptors derive from a woman aged 60 to 75 with acute COVID-19.

This chain joins TRBV12-3 or TRBV12-4 and TRBJ1-2; TRBD1 matches at 7 bases. CDR3 length: 13 residues. The V gene end was trimmed by 5 bases and the J gene end by 5 bases; junction bases not matched to a gene: 5. The CDR3 sequence is CASSRSDRYGYTF. The CDR3 nucleotides are TGTGCCAGCAGTCGGTCGGACAGGTATGGCTACACCTTC.

The chain carries TRBV19 and TRBJ2-7; 9 bases are a match to TRBD2. Unmatched junction bases numbered 11, after V lost 6 bases and J lost 2 bases. The CDR3 has 16 residues. The germline gives CDR1 LNHDA, CDR2 SQIVND (reference sequence). The CDR3, as DNA: TGTGCCAGTAGCAGGACCTCTAGCGGGATCGCCTACGAGCAGTACTTC. This gives the protein CASSRTSSGIAYEQYF.

The CDR3 loop reads CASKVTGGVEKLFF. For the CDR3, the DNA is TGTGCCAGCAAGGTAACAGGGGGCGTTGAAAAACTGTTTTTT. This chain links TRBV2 with TRBJ1-4, with 9 bases lining up with TRBD1. Per germline, CDR1 SNHLY and CDR2 FYNNEI. The CDR3 sequence is 14 residues long. With 7 bases clipped from V and 7 bases from J, the junction kept 7 bases outside the gene matches.

This chain links TRBV15 with TRBJ2-2; TRBD2 matches at 10 bases. CDR1 and CDR2 (germline): LNHNV, YYDKDF (reference sequence). The CDR3 runs 20 residues. Unmatched junction bases numbered 17, after V lost 0 bases and J lost 7 bases. CDR3 nucleotides: TGTGCCACCAGCAGAGATGGAGCGGGAGGGGTTCTCTTTGCGAACGGGGAGCTGTTTTTT. It codes for CATSRDGAGGVLFANGELFF. Drawing the rest from reference TRBV15 and TRBJ2-2, the complete variable domain is DAMVIQNPRYQVTQFGKPVTLSCSQTLNHNVMYWYQQKSSQAPKLLFHYYDKDFNNEADTPDNFQSRRPNTSFCFLDIRSPGLGDTAMYLCATSRDGAGGVLFANGELFFGEGSRLTVL.

The V and J genes are TRBV7-9 and TRBJ1-1; no definite D call. The CDR3 totals 17 residues. V dropped 1 base and J dropped 0 bases, with 15 bases sitting between them. Germline lookup yields CDR1 SEHNR and CDR2 FQNEAQ (reference sequence). In DNA form, the CDR3 reads TGTGCCAGCAGCTTAGGAGACCGGGGAGGGTTGAACACTGAAGCTTTCTTT. It yields the protein CASSLGDRGGLNTEAFF.

The chain employs TRBV14 and TRBJ1-1; TRBD1 is a possible D gene (5 bases). V lost 0 bases and J lost 1, with 15 bases in between. Germline V gene data show CDR1 as SGHDN and CDR2 as FVKESK. This CDR3 spans 17 amino acids. CDR3 loop: CASSQEPGGFGNTEAFF. The CDR3 DNA is TGTGCCAGCAGCCAAGAGCCCGGGGGATTTGGGAACACTGAAGCTTTCTTT. Full variable domain (outside the CDR3, taken from reference TRBV14 and TRBJ1-1): EAGVTQFPSHSVIEKGQTVTLRCDPISGHDNLYWYRRVMGKEIKFLLHFVKESKQDESGMPNNRFLAERTGGTYSTLKVQPAELEDSGVYFCASSQEPGGFGNTEAFFGQGTRLTVV.

This sequence joins TRBV14 and TRBJ1-1; tentative D call: TRBD1 (6 bases). The germline V and J ends were trimmed by 8 bases and 1 base, with 20 bases remaining between them. This CDR3 is 16 amino acids long. Germline CDR1 reads SGHDN; CDR2 reads FVKESK. The CDR3: CASPTVYLDRNTEAFF. The CDR3 DNA is TGTGCCAGCCCAACCGTTTATTTGGACAGGAACACTGAAGCTTTCTTT.

The chain is built from TRBV28 and TRBJ1-2, with D hard to call. The CDR3 is 12 amino acids. Per germline, CDR1 MDHEN and CDR2 SYDVKM. V was shortened by 5 bases and J by 3 bases, with 7 bases between the two germline ends. The CDR3 DNA reads TGTGCCAGCAGTCAAATAGACTATGGCTACACCTTC. This translates into CASSQIDYGYTF.

The chain has TRBV10-3 and TRBJ2-3; 11 nucleotides match TRBD2. CDR3 size: 15 residues. The germline V gene has CDR1 ENHRY and CDR2 SYGVKD. The J segment lost 6 bases and the V segment lost 3 bases, leaving 5 bases of the junction unmatched. Here the CDR3 DNA reads TGTGCCATCAGTGAATATAGCGGGGGGGAGGATACGCAGTATTTT. This codes for CAISEYSGGEDTQYF.

This chain uses TRBV5-8 with TRBJ1-5; TRBD1 matches at 7 bases. J lost 9 bases, V lost 4 bases, and 16 bases had no gene match. The CDR3 length is 16 residues. Germline V CDR1 and CDR2: SGHTS, YDEGEE. CDR3 region: CASSPRGGQVDGPQHF. The DNA for the CDR3 is TGTGCCAGCAGCCCCCGGGGAGGACAGGTCGATGGGCCCCAGCATTTT.

This chain uses TRBV4-1 with TRBJ2-1; possible D gene TRBD2, 5 bases. CDR3 length equals 15 residues. V was clipped by 3 bases and J by 5 bases, with 14 bases between them. Germline CDR1 is MGHRA and CDR2 is YSYEKL. The CDR3 DNA reads as TGCGCCAGCAGCCAGCCCCTGGAGGCCAACAATGAGCAGTTCTTC. Residues: CASSQPLEANNEQFF.

The chain combines TRBV4-3 with TRBJ2-1; 8 nucleotides match TRBD2. This CDR3 is 16 amino acids long. V lost 1 base, J lost 10 bases, and 12 bases stayed unmatched. Germline V gives CDR1 LGHNA, CDR2 YSLEER. The CDR3 nucleotides read TGCGCCAGCAGCCAAGGTACATCGGGGGGGCCAGGGGAGCAGTTCTTC. Translated, it gives CASSQGTSGGPGEQFF.

The V call is TRBV21-1, the J call TRBJ1-5; TRBD1, the table's D call, was not compared with the DNA. TRBV21-1 is deemed a pseudogene. The CDR3 consists of 17 residues. CDR3 sequence: CASVNRNRCRNNQPQHF. CDR3 DNA: TGTGCCAGCGTTAATAGGAACAGGTGTAGAAACAATCAGCCCCAGCATTTT.

V and J are TRBV7-8 and TRBJ2-1; 8 bases are shared with TRBD2. Germline loops: CDR1 SGHVS, CDR2 FQNEAQ. The CDR3 is 17 residues long. Trimming cost V 5 bases and J 8 bases; bases outside gene matches: 17. CDR3 sequence: CASSAETSSGLIYEQFF. The CDR3 DNA follows: TGTGCCAGCAGCGCGGAGACCTCTAGCGGGCTGATATATGAGCAGTTCTTC.

The CDR3 region is CASSFDRGGNQPQHF. CDR3 coding DNA: TGTGCCAGCAGCTTTGACAGGGGAGGCAATCAGCCCCAGCATTTT. The chain joins TRBV7-4 to TRBJ1-5; 8 nucleotides line up with TRBD1. There are 15 residues in the CDR3. V lost 3 bases, J lost 2 bases, and 3 bases stayed unmatched. Per the germline V gene, CDR1 is SGHVT and CDR2 is SQSDAQ.

CDR3 in amino acids: CASSSGSTLTGYTF. CDR3 nucleotides: TGTGCCAGCAGCTCGGGATCGACCCTCACGGGCTACACCTTC. The V gene is TRBV13, the J gene TRBJ1-2; D ambiguous. V lost 4 bases and J lost 8, with 17 bases in between. Germline V gene lookup returns CDR1 PRHDT and CDR2 FYEKMQ (reference sequence). The CDR3 runs 14 residues. The entire variable domain, with the rest obtained from reference TRBV13 and TRBJ1-2, is as follows: AAGVIQSPRHLIKEKRETATLKCYPIPRHDTVYWYQQGPGQDPQFLISFYEKMQSDKGSIPDRFSAQQFSDYHSELNMSSLELGDSALYFCASSSGSTLTGYTFGSGTRLTVV.

The rearrangement links TRBV7-2 to TRBJ2-3, with 9 nucleotides matching TRBD2. V was clipped by 3 bases and J by 1 base; unmatched bases: 8. The germline V gene has CDR1 SGHTA and CDR2 FQGNSA. The CDR3 loop spans 17 amino acids. CDR3 residues: CASSLDAGGVGTDTQYF. The CDR3 bases are TGTGCCAGCAGCTTGGACGCGGGAGGGGTTGGCACAGATACGCAGTATTTT.

This chain joins TRBV11-2 and TRBJ2-2; 8 positions agree with TRBD1. Germline CDR1 reads SGHAT; CDR2 reads FQNNGV. The CDR3 runs 16 residues. Trimming took 3 bases from V and 3 from J; bases not matched to a gene: 6. The CDR3 sequence: CASSFIRGPHTGELFF. The CDR3 DNA is TGTGCCAGCAGCTTCATCAGGGGGCCTCACACCGGGGAGCTGTTTTTT.

This chain joins TRBV10-3 and TRBJ2-7, with TRBD2 identical over 9 bases. V shed 10 bases and J 3 bases; nucleotides not matched to a gene: 7. Germline values: CDR1 ENHRY, CDR2 SYGVKD. This CDR3 comprises 13 residues. The CDR3 bases are TGTGCCACCCAGACTAGCGGAATCTACGAGCAGTACTTC. Its translation is CATQTSGIYEQYF.